Listed below are T cell receptor beta chains from one sample, sequenced in a study of CD8 T cells in ankylosing spondylitis. TCRdb used MiXCR to reprocess the 5' RACE reads, holding one entry per CDR3 protein. Of about 130,000 distinct CDR3 sequences in the sample, around 8.5% were seen once. Input material: blood, either unsorted or a sorted T cell fraction (not recorded which). Receptors originate from a male donor with ankylosing spondylitis or in good health (not recorded which). The CDR3 runs from the conserved cysteine through the conserved F or W. The D gene is left open where the match is weak. Expanded clones are given a class, and other clones once, few, many or no size at all.

V,J,size,D,CDR3,DNA
TRBV4-3,TRBJ1-1,-,TRBD1,CASSSDRVGTEAFF,TGCGCCAGCAGCAGCGACAGGGTAGGCACTGAAGCTTTCTTT
TRBV7-2,TRBJ2-5,many,-,CASSLVFRVRQETQYF,TGTGCCAGCAGCTTAGTGTTTAGGGTCAGACAAGAGACCCAGTACTTC
TRBV5-1,TRBJ2-1,-,TRBD2,CASSNRLAGGRNEQFF,TGCGCCAGCAGCAACCGACTAGCGGGAGGGCGAAATGAGCAGTTCTTC
TRBV6-2/TRBV6-3,TRBJ2-5,many,-,CASTTLGETQYF,TGTGCCAGCACGACCCTCGGGGAGACCCAGTACTTC
TRBV20-1,TRBJ2-5,many,-,CSASSGGHGTQYF,TGCAGTGCTAGCTCCGGGGGCCATGGGACCCAGTACTTC
TRBV7-8,TRBJ2-7,few,-,CASSEQGLSLEQYF,TGTGCCAGCAGCGAACAGGGTTTATCTCTCGAGCAGTACTTC
TRBV20-1,TRBJ2-1,many,TRBD2,CSAGGLAGHNEQFF,TGCAGTGCAGGCGGACTAGCGGGCCACAATGAGCAGTTCTTC
TRBV7-3,TRBJ2-1,-,TRBD2,CASSLRRQTSGIYNEQFF,TGTGCCAGCAGCTTAAGGAGGCAGACTAGCGGGATCTACAATGAGCAGTTCTTC
TRBV6-5,TRBJ1-1,many,-,CATKNQGPRVNTEAFF,TGTGCCACAAAAAATCAGGGCCCACGGGTGAACACTGAAGCTTTCTTT
TRBV5-1,TRBJ2-7,many,-,CASSLDLNLYEQYF,TGCGCCAGCAGCTTGGACCTCAACCTCTACGAGCAGTACTTC
TRBV7-9,TRBJ2-1,many,TRBD2,CASSLAAGGGNEQFF,TGTGCCAGCAGCTTAGCAGCCGGCGGGGGAAATGAGCAGTTCTTC
TRBV7-9,TRBJ1-2,many,-,CASSLVLGARGYTF,TGTGCCAGCAGCTTAGTGTTGGGGGCGCGCGGCTACACCTTC
TRBV7-8,TRBJ2-4,many,-,CASSSLGGFLAKNIQYF,TGTGCCAGCAGCTCCCTGGGAGGATTTCTGGCCAAAAACATTCAGTACTTC
TRBV7-9,TRBJ2-1,-,TRBD1,CASSLGTAYNEQFF,TGTGCCAGCAGCTTGGGGACAGCTTACAATGAGCAGTTCTTC
TRBV29-1,TRBJ2-3,many,-,CSSLAWGTDTQYF,TGCAGCAGTCTCGCATGGGGCACAGATACGCAGTATTTT
TRBV7-2,TRBJ2-5,many,-,CASSLVARETQYF,TGTGCCAGCAGCTTAGTAGCTCGGGAGACCCAGTACTTC
TRBV20-1,TRBJ2-5,many,TRBD2,CSARDYSGSNWETQYF,TGCAGTGCTAGAGATTATAGCGGGAGTAACTGGGAGACCCAGTACTTC
TRBV7-3,TRBJ2-6,few,-,CASSPQGSGANVLTF,TGTGCCAGCAGCCCGCAGGGGTCTGGGGCCAACGTCCTGACTTTC
TRBV20-1,TRBJ2-1,-,TRBD2,CSARDFLTSGVYNEQFF,TGCAGTGCTAGAGATTTTTTGACTAGCGGGGTATACAATGAGCAGTTCTTC
TRBV2,TRBJ2-1,-,TRBD2,CASSEGLAGPNEQFF,TGTGCCAGCAGTGAAGGACTAGCGGGACCCAATGAGCAGTTCTTC
TRBV20-1,TRBJ2-4,many,TRBD2,CSARDLLAGGDIAKNIQYF,TGCAGTGCTAGAGACCTACTAGCGGGAGGGGATATAGCCAAAAACATTCAGTACTTC
TRBV12-3/TRBV12-4,TRBJ1-1,-,-,CASGTPNTEAFF,TGTGCCAGCGGGACACCCAACACTGAAGCTTTCTTT
TRBV27,TRBJ2-3,many,-,CASSLSRPSTDTQYF,TGTGCCAGCAGTTTAAGTAGACCTAGCACAGATACGCAGTATTTT
TRBV28,TRBJ2-7,many,-,CASSLSQYEQYF,TGTGCCAGCAGTTTAAGTCAGTACGAGCAGTACTTC
TRBV27,TRBJ2-1,-,-,CASSLRADRYNEQFF,TGTGCCAGCAGTTTAAGGGCAGATCGGTACAATGAGCAGTTCTTC
TRBV7-2,TRBJ2-2,many,-,CASSLADYTGELFF,TGTGCCAGCAGCTTAGCGGACTACACCGGGGAGCTGTTTTTT
TRBV7-3,TRBJ2-1,many,-,CASSSDSGRRNEQFF,TGTGCCAGCAGCTCAGACAGCGGTAGAAGAAATGAGCAGTTCTTC
TRBV29-1,TRBJ2-1,many,-,CSVENANSYNEQFF,TGCAGCGTTGAAAACGCCAACTCCTACAATGAGCAGTTCTTC
TRBV20-1,TRBJ1-4,-,-,CSARGARPPDEKLFF,TGCAGTGCTAGAGGGGCGCGGCCACCCGATGAAAAACTGTTTTTT
TRBV6-1,TRBJ2-1,-,TRBD1,CASTNRGTGKGEQFF,TGTGCCAGCACCAATCGAGGGACAGGGAAGGGCGAGCAGTTCTTC
TRBV7-2,TRBJ2-7,many,TRBD1,CASSWDDRDSYEQYF,TGTGCCAGCAGCTGGGATGACAGGGATTCCTACGAGCAGTACTTC
TRBV10-2,TRBJ2-2,many,TRBD2,CASRLAGGSNTGELFF,TGCGCCAGCAGATTAGCGGGAGGATCGAACACCGGGGAGCTGTTTTTT